This is a list of T cell receptor beta chains from one sample in a study of control samples from healthy donors and cancer patients. Measured with immunoSEQ multiplex PCR; TCRdb has only the in-frame clones, and not every one. This table has some 100,000 clones, over 75% appearing once. The sample taken for sequencing was blood. The receptors here all came from a woman aged 45-65 years in good health. The CDR3 runs from the conserved cysteine through the conserved F or W. The D gene is left open where the match is weak. The size field is filled for only some rows; it gives once, few, many or a size class.

TRBD1 | TRBJ1-1 | TRBV27 | . | TGTGCCAGCAGCCCCGGGACAGGGGTTAGAAAGAACACTGAAGCTTTCTTT | CASSPGTGVRKNTEAFF
TRBD2 | TRBJ2-7 | TRBV27 | . | TGTGCCAGCAGTCCCTCACTAGCGGGTTCCTCCTACGAGCAGTACTTC | CASSPSLAGSSYEQYF
TRBD2 | TRBJ2-1 | TRBV6-2/TRBV6-3 | once | TGTGCCAGCAGTTTCGCTAGCGGGGCCTACAATGAGCAGTTCTTC | CASSFASGAYNEQFF
TRBD2 | TRBJ2-1 | TRBV7-8 | . | TGTGCCAGCAGCTTAGGGGGCGGGACTAGCGGGAGCCGAACGGAGTTCTTC | CASSLGGGTSGSRTEFF
. | TRBJ1-1 | TRBV10-3 | few | TGTGCCATCAGCGACCAGTCTCCGGTCGCTTTCTTT | CAISDQSPVAFF
TRBD1 | TRBJ1-3 | TRBV4-1 | . | TGCGCCAGCAGCCGAGGACAGGGGGCAAGAAACACCATATATTTT | CASSRGQGARNTIYF
. | TRBJ2-2 | TRBV19 | . | TGTGCCAGTAGTAGCGGCGGGGAGCTGTTTTTT | CASSSGGELFF
. | TRBJ1-5 | TRBV7-9 | . | TGTGCCAGCAGCCCCGACGGAGTCAATCAGCCCCAGCATTTT | CASSPDGVNQPQHF
. | TRBJ2-7 | TRBV7-9 | once | TGTGCCAGCAGCTCCGGGCCCATCTACGAGCAGTACTTC | CASSSGPIYEQYF
. | TRBJ1-4 | TRBV11-2 | . | TGTGCCACGGAACAGACGGCTCATGGGGAAAAACTGTTTTTT | CATEQTAHGEKLFF
TRBD2 | TRBJ2-5 | TRBV4-1 | . | TGCGCCAGCAGCCGACTAGGGGCGGGGGTTAGGGAGACCCAGTACTTC | CASSRLGAGVRETQYF
. | TRBJ2-1 | TRBV7-9 | . | TGTGCCAGCGACTACCCCGGAACCCCTAATGAGCAGTTCTTC | CASDYPGTPNEQFF
. | TRBJ2-7 | TRBV5-1 | . | TGCGCCAGCAGCTTACAGGGTGGGTCCTACGAGCAGTACTTC | CASSLQGGSYEQYF
TRBD1 | TRBJ2-1 | TRBV9 | . | TGTGCCAGCAGCGTAGTCCGGACAGGGGGATCGTACAATGAGCAGTTCTTC | CASSVVRTGGSYNEQFF
. | TRBJ1-5 | TRBV19 | few | TGTGCCAGTAGCCTCCTACCAATTCGACAGCCCCAGCATTTT | CASSLLPIRQPQHF
TRBD2 | TRBJ2-5 | TRBV7-8 | . | TGTGCCAGCAGCCCCCCCCCTAGCGGGGGAGAGACCCAGTACTTC | CASSPPPSGGETQYF